This TCR beta chain is drawn from a study of cytomegalovirus exposure and HLA in healthy donors. Both 60 Vbeta primers and 13 Jbeta primers went into the PCR. Libraries were prepared by immunoSEQ multiplex PCR; TCRdb keeps only in-frame clonotypes and omits some of them. The table has around 160,000 clones, roughly 75% seen once. Broader study findings: Later examination showed HLA-associated TCR beta chains had greater clonal expansion than equally common others.

CDR1 is MNHEY and CDR2 is SMNVEV in the germline V gene (reference sequence). The length of the CDR3 is 13 residues. Trimming removed 7 bases from V and 6 bases from J, with 15 bases in between. Turning to this clone: Its antigen is as yet unknown.

The sequence came from a male donor in good health and CMV-seronegative. The V call is TRBV27, the J call TRBJ1-2, with unresolved D. The sequenced material came from PBMCs. CDR3 in DNA: TGTGCCAGCAAAATACAATCTGCGGATGGCTACACCTTC. Its protein product is CASKIQSADGYTF.